This T cell receptor (beta chain) derives from a study of cytomegalovirus exposure and HLA in healthy donors. PCR was performed using 60 Vbeta and 13 Jbeta primers. The table came from immunoSEQ multiplex PCR; TCRdb's copy has only in-frame clones and leaves some out. The data hold roughly 160,000 clones, with about three quarters observed a single time. CDR1 SGHNT and CDR2 YYREEE come from the germline V gene (reference sequence). Trimming took 4 bases from V and 1 from J; bases not matched to a gene: 6. CDR3 size: 17 residues. The clonotype originates from a girl aged 5-17 years in good health and CMV-seronegative. Sequencing input: PBMCs. This chain connects TRBV5-4 to TRBJ1-6; 9 positions agree with TRBD1. The CDR3 DNA reads as TGTGCCAGCAGCCGGACAGGGGTTGAGTCCTATAATTCACCCCTCCACTTT. It yields the protein CASSRTGVESYNSPLHF.